The 21 T cell receptor beta chains below come from one sample, sequenced in a study of vaccination and CD4 T cells after COVID-19. Treatment of the sample: roughly 10-day PBMC culture with coronavirus spike peptide pools or control peptides (ViraFEST assay). Cultured CD4+ T cell DNA underwent sequencing with the Oncomine TCR Beta short-read assay. TCRdb called the PCR reads again in MiXCR, with one record for every CDR3 protein. The sample has approximately 15,000 distinct CDR3 sequences; more than 65% are singletons. What these receptors recognize is not known. The specimen was CD4+ T cells from blood, cultured in vitro, collected after SARS-CoV-2 vaccination. These TCRs come from a human donor who received a COVID-19 vaccine.

The CDR3 coding sequence is TGTGCCAGCAGCTTAGCCGGCAGGGGCACAGATACGCAGTATTTT. Translating gives CASSLAGRGTDTQYF. The chain carries TRBV7-8 and TRBJ2-3, with D possibly being TRBD1 (5 bases). This CDR3 spans 15 amino acids. Germline V gene lookup returns CDR1 SGHVS and CDR2 FQNEAQ. The V and J ends lost 0 bases and 1 base respectively, with 8 bases between them.

The CDR3 is CATSGGNYGYTF. The CDR3 DNA follows: TGTGCCACCAGTGGGGGTAACTATGGCTACACCTTC. The gene calls are TRBV24-1 and TRBJ1-2; D is uncertain. Germline CDR1 and CDR2: KGHDR and SFDVKD. The CDR3 runs 12 residues. Trimming cost V 5 bases and J 1 base, with 4 bases left between them.

The chain recombines TRBV30 with TRBJ1-2; D uncertain. Trimming took off 0 bases at V and 7 bases at J, with 12 bases between the two ends. Germline values: CDR1 GTSNPN, CDR2 SVGIG (reference sequence). This CDR3 spans 13 amino acids. The CDR3 reads CAWSVGHEGGYTF. The CDR3 DNA follows: TGTGCCTGGAGTGTGGGCCACGAGGGTGGCTACACCTTC.

A single count supports this clonotype. CDR3 protein: CASLRGSQLTQYF. The DNA for the CDR3 is TGTGCCAGCCTAAGGGGATCCCAGCTTACGCAGTATTTT. The chain joins TRBV12-3 or TRBV12-4 to TRBJ2-3; a weak D match, TRBD1 (5 bases). The CDR3 is 13 amino acids. V was pared by 8 bases and J by 8 bases, with 17 bases between.

This clonotype was found a few times. The chain links TRBV6-4 to TRBJ2-3; D is perhaps TRBD1 (6 bases). This CDR3 is built from 13 residues. Per germline, CDR1 MRHNA and CDR2 SNTAGT. Trimming shortened V by 4 bases and J by 1 base, and 6 bases separated the two germline ends. This chain's CDR3 is CASSAGGTDTQYF. The CDR3 bases are TGTGCCAGCAGTGCAGGGGGCACAGATACGCAGTATTTT.

This clonotype was found a few times. This rearrangement joins TRBV24-1 to TRBJ2-3; 7 positions agree with TRBD1. The CDR3 totals 16 residues. The germline V gene encodes CDR1 KGHDR and CDR2 SFDVKD. V trimming: 4 bases; J trimming: 1 base; junction bases outside the gene matches: 7. This CDR3 is CATSEPLGQRTDTQYF. Written as DNA, the CDR3 is TGTGCCACCAGTGAACCTTTGGGACAGCGCACAGATACGCAGTATTTT.

CDR3 in DNA: TGTGCCAGCAGTGCAGGACCGGGACAGGGGGCTGTAGGCCTTACAGATACGCAGTATTTT. Residues: CASSAGPGQGAVGLTDTQYF. The rearrangement joins TRBV27 to TRBJ2-3; TRBD1 aligns across 12 bases. Germline V gives CDR1 MNHEY, CDR2 SMNVEV (reference sequence). The CDR3 totals 20 residues. V gave up 5 bases and J gave up 3 bases; unmatched junction bases: 18.

The gene calls are TRBV6-1 and TRBJ1-3; D remains unclear. The CDR3 has 15 residues. V was shortened by 3 bases and J by 0 bases, with 9 bases between the two germline ends. Per germline, CDR1 MNHNS and CDR2 SASEGT. CDR3 amino acids: CASSDRTRSGNTIYF. DNA for the CDR3: TGTGCCAGCAGTGACCGGACTCGCTCTGGAAACACCATATATTTT.

The chain recombines TRBV10-3 with TRBJ2-7; D gene uncertain. The length of the CDR3 is 12 residues. Trimming stripped 3 bases from V and 5 bases from J, with 8 bases between. Germline V CDR1 and CDR2: ENHRY, SYGVKD. CDR3 region: CAISDDTDEQYF. The DNA of the CDR3 is TGTGCCATCAGTGACGATACTGACGAGCAGTACTTC.

The genes are TRBV19 and TRBJ1-5; D remains unclear. V was trimmed by 3 bases and J by 0 bases, leaving 15 bases between them. Germline lookup yields CDR1 LNHDA and CDR2 SQIVND (reference sequence). CDR3 length: 17 residues. CDR3: CASSIKRQLLSNQPQHF. CDR3 nucleotides: TGTGCCAGTAGTATTAAACGGCAGCTTCTTAGCAATCAGCCCCAGCATTTT.

The rearrangement joins TRBV10-1 to TRBJ2-1, with D possibly being TRBD1 or TRBD2 (5 bases each). CDR1 is WNHNN, CDR2 SYGVQD, per germline (reference sequence). This CDR3 is 17 amino acids long. V was trimmed by 2 bases and J by 0 bases, leaving 14 bases between them. CDR3 in amino acids: CASSEVGAESSYNEQFF. CDR3 coding DNA: TGCGCCAGCAGTGAGGTCGGGGCTGAGAGCTCCTACAATGAGCAGTTCTTC.

The V gene is TRBV7-2, the J gene TRBJ2-2; 7 bases map to TRBD2. Germline assignment: CDR1 SGHTA and CDR2 FQGNSA. After removal of 5 bases from V and 4 bases from J, the junction contained 4 bases not matched to a gene. CDR3 length: 14 amino acids. This CDR3 is CASSVRGGTGELFF. The DNA for the CDR3 is TGTGCCAGCAGCGTACGCGGGGGCACCGGGGAGCTGTTTTTT. Together with reference TRBV7-2 and TRBJ2-2, the CDR3 gives the full variable domain: GAGVSQSPSNKVTEKGKDVELRCDPISGHTALYWYRQSLGQGLEFLIYFQGNSAPDKSGLPSDRFSAERTGGSVSTLTIQRTQQEDSAVYLCASSVRGGTGELFFGEGSRLTVL.

This clonotype showed up just once. This rearrangement joins TRBV29-1 to TRBJ2-5, with D possibly TRBD2 on 7 matching bases. The CDR3 loop spans 13 amino acids. V was trimmed by 3 bases and J by 5 bases, leaving 13 bases between them. Germline V gene lookup returns CDR1 SQVTM and CDR2 ANQGSEA. CDR3: CSVERGRGETQYF. The CDR3 DNA reads as TGCAGCGTTGAGCGGGGGCGCGGGGAGACCCAGTACTTC.

In DNA, the CDR3 is TGTGCCAGCAGCCGAGGGACAGGGAATAATTCACCCCTCCACTTT. Protein: CASSRGTGNNSPLHF. This chain connects TRBV11-3 to TRBJ1-6; 9 positions match TRBD1. The CDR3 covers 15 residues. Germline CDR1 is SGHNT and CDR2 is YENEEA. J was trimmed by 5 bases and V by 5 bases; bases with no gene match: 4.

V gene TRBV6-7 combines with J gene TRBJ2-6; a possible D gene is TRBD1 (5 bases). TRBV6-7 is known as an ORF, though its function is uncertain. This CDR3 comprises 19 residues. V was trimmed by 1 base and J by 1 base, leaving 17 bases between them. CDR3: CASSYFGPCRVSGANVLTF. As DNA, the CDR3 is TGTGCCAGCAGTTACTTCGGGCCTTGCAGGGTTTCTGGGGCCAACGTCCTGACTTTC.

This chain links TRBV20-1 with TRBJ2-2; 9 positions agree with TRBD2. This CDR3 is built from 14 residues. The V segment lost 4 bases and the J segment 3 bases; nucleotides outside the gene matches: 3. The germline V gene encodes CDR1 DFQATT and CDR2 SNEGSKA (reference sequence). The CDR3 DNA follows: TGCAGTGCTATGACTAGCGGTGACACCGGGGAGCTGTTTTTT. This encodes CSAMTSGDTGELFF.

The chain couples TRBV30 to TRBJ2-3; TRBD1 might be the D (5 bases). The CDR3 totals 11 residues. CDR1 and CDR2 (germline): GTSNPN, SVGIG (reference sequence). V shed 2 bases and J shed 6 bases, with 6 bases lying between them. In nucleotides, the CDR3 is TGTGCCTGGAGTAAGGGGGATACGCAGTATTTT. Translating gives CAWSKGDTQYF.

This chain links TRBV7-2 with TRBJ2-5; D is unresolved. Germline assignment: CDR1 SGHTA and CDR2 FQGNSA. The V gene lost 4 bases and the J gene lost 4 bases, with 7 bases spanning the gap. CDR3 length: 12 amino acids. The CDR3: CASSYLGETQYF. CDR3 DNA sequence: TGTGCCAGCAGCTACCTCGGAGAGACCCAGTACTTC. The complete variable domain, with remaining parts taken from reference TRBV7-2 and TRBJ2-5, reads GAGVSQSPSNKVTEKGKDVELRCDPISGHTALYWYRQSLGQGLEFLIYFQGNSAPDKSGLPSDRFSAERTGGSVSTLTIQRTQQEDSAVYLCASSYLGETQYFGPGTRLLVL.

This clonotype has just one count. The CDR3 loop reads CASSLAVGTNEKLFF. The DNA for the CDR3 is TGTGCCAGCAGCTTAGCGGTTGGAACTAATGAAAAACTGTTTTTT. This chain uses TRBV7-9 with TRBJ1-4; D not resolved. V was pared by 0 bases and J by 1 base, with 6 bases between. Germline values: CDR1 SEHNR, CDR2 FQNEAQ (reference sequence). This CDR3 spans 15 amino acids.

The chain uses TRBV24-1 and TRBJ2-3, with TRBD1 matching 9 bases. Germline-derived CDR1 and CDR2 are KGHDR and SFDVKD. V was clipped by 4 bases and J by 2 bases; unmatched bases: 6. The CDR3 is made up of 16 amino acids. CDR3 DNA sequence: TGTGCCACCAGTGACCCGACAGGGGGGGTCACAGATACGCAGTATTTT. Its translation: CATSDPTGGVTDTQYF.

This clonotype was counted a single time. V usage is TRBV10-1 and J usage is TRBJ2-7, with TRBD1 matching 8 bases. V dropped 0 bases and J dropped 1; count of bases not matched to a gene: 2. This CDR3 comprises 15 residues. Looked up from germline, CDR1 is WNHNN and CDR2 is SYGVQD (reference sequence). CDR3 in DNA: TGCGCCAGCAGTGAGTCGCGGGACAGGTCCTACGAGCAGTACTTC. As protein: CASSESRDRSYEQYF.